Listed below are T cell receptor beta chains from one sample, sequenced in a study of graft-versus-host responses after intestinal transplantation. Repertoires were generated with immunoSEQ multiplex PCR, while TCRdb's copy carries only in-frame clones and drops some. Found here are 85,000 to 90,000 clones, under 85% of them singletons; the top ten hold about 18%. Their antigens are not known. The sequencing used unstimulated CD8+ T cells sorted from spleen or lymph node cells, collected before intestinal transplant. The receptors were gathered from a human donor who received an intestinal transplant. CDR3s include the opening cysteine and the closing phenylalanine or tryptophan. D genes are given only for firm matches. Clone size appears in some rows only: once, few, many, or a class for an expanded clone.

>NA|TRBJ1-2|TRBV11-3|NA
CASKSSYDGYTF
TGTGCCAGCAAATCCTCGTACGATGGCTACACCTTC
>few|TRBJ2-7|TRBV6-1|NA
CASSEKWAIPYEQYF
TGTGCCAGCAGTGAAAAATGGGCCATCCCCTACGAGCAGTACTTC
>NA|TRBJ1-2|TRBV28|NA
CASSRLFGKVIYGYTF
TGTGCCAGCAGCCGCTTATTCGGGAAGGTAATCTATGGCTACACCTTC
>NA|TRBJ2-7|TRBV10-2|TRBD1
CASSEGDSSYEQYF
TGCGCCAGCAGTGAGGGGGACAGCTCCTACGAGCAGTACTTC
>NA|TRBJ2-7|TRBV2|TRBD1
CASSGPTGGSSYEQYF
TGTGCCAGCAGTGGACCGACAGGGGGGAGCTCCTACGAGCAGTACTTC
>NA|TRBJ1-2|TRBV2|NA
CASSETEEQGYTF
TGTGCCAGCAGTGAAACGGAGGAGCAAGGCTACACCTTC
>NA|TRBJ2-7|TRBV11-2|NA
CASSPPGAGTQAAYEQYF
TGTGCCAGCAGCCCCCCCGGGGCGGGAACTCAGGCAGCCTACGAGCAGTACTTC
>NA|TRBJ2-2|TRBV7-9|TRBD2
CASSSKTSGRTGELFF
TGTGCCAGCAGCTCGAAGACTAGCGGGCGGACCGGGGAGCTGTTTTTT
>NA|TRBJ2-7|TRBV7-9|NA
CASSLVSGGLRYEQYF
TGTGCCAGCAGCTTGGTGTCAGGGGGGCTAAGGTACGAGCAGTACTTC
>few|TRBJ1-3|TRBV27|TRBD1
CASSPLSGQGARNTIYF
TGTGCCAGCAGTCCCCTCTCCGGACAGGGGGCGCGGAACACCATATATTTT
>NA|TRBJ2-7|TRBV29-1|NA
CSVDGGTTYEQYF
TGCAGCGTTGACGGGGGGACAACCTACGAGCAGTACTTC
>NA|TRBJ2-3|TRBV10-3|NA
CAIRETPRDDTQYF
TGTGCCATCAGGGAGACCCCTAGAGATGATACGCAGTATTTT
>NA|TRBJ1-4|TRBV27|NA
CASSLSGEKLFF
TGTGCCAGCAGTTTATCCGGGGAAAAACTGTTTTTT
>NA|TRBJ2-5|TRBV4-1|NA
CASSQEWGPETQYF
TGCGCCAGCAGCCAAGAATGGGGGCCAGAGACCCAGTACTTC
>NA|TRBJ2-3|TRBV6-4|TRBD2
CASSDLAGGSPDTQYF
TGTGCCAGCAGTGACTTAGCGGGGGGCAGCCCAGATACGCAGTATTTT
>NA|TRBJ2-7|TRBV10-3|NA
CAISESWTATLQYF
TGTGCCATCAGTGAGTCCTGGACAGCTACACTGCAGTACTTC
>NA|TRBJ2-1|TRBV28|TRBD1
CASSSDRGQRNEQFF
TGTGCCAGCAGTTCAGACAGGGGACAGCGGAATGAGCAGTTCTTC
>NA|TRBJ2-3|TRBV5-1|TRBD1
CASSAGTGSTDTQYF
TGCGCCAGCAGCGCCGGGACAGGGAGCACAGATACGCAGTATTTT
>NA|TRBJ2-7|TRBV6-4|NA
CASSLRCPRVQYF
TGTGCCAGCAGTCTCCGTTGCCCTAGGGTGCAGTACTTC
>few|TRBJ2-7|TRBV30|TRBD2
CAWGPSGRATYEQYF
TGTGCCTGGGGACCTAGCGGGAGGGCCACCTACGAGCAGTACTTC
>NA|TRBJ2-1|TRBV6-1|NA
CATPWGNEQFF
TGTGCCACCCCATGGGGCAATGAGCAGTTCTTC
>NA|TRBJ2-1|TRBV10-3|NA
CAISESVANEQFF
TGTGCCATCAGTGAGTCAGTCGCGAATGAGCAGTTCTTC
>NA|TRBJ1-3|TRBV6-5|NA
CASSLNPGAGNTIYF
TGTGCCAGCAGTCTTAACCCGGGGGCGGGAAACACCATATATTTT
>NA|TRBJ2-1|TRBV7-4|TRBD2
CASSSWTSGGPHSYNEQFF
TGTGCCAGCAGCTCCTGGACTAGCGGGGGCCCTCACTCCTACAATGAGCAGTTCTTC
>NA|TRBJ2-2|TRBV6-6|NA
CATFNDSYTGELFF
TGTGCCACCTTCAATGACTCCTACACCGGGGAGCTGTTTTTT
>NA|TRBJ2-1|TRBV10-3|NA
CAIRERYSYNEQFF
TGTGCCATCAGGGAGCGGTACTCCTACAATGAGCAGTTCTTC
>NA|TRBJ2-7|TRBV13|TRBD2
CASSFPRGGSYEQYF
TGTGCCAGCAGCTTCCCCCGGGGGGGATCCTACGAGCAGTACTTC
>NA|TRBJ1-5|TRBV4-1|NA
CASSQGRGDQPQHF
TGCGCCAGCAGCCAGGGGCGGGGGGATCAGCCCCAGCATTTT
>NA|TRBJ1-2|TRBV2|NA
CASNGGVGYTF
TGTGCCAGCAATGGGGGGGTGGGCTACACCTTC
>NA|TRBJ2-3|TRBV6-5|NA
CASSPGSTDTQYF
TGTGCCAGCAGCCCCGGGTCGACAGATACGCAGTATTTT
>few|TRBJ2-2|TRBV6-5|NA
CASSYSLPGATGELFF
TGTGCCAGCAGTTACTCACTACCCGGGGCTACCGGGGAGCTGTTTTTT
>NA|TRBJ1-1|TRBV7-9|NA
CASSLVEPNTEAFF
TGTGCCAGCAGCCTAGTCGAACCGAACACTGAAGCTTTCTTT
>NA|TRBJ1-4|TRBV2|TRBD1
CASRQTGEVANEKLFF
TGTGCCAGCAGGCAAACAGGGGAAGTAGCTAATGAAAAACTGTTTTTT
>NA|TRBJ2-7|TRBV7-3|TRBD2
CASSLKDPAGGLTGEQYF
TGTGCCAGCAGCTTAAAGGACCCAGCGGGAGGGTTAACGGGGGAGCAGTACTTC
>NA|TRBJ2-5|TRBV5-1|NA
CASSLLSIGLETQYF
TGCGCCAGCAGCCTGTTGAGCATTGGCCTGGAGACCCAGTACTTC
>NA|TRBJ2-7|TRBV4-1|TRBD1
CASSSDRVPYEQYF
TGCGCCAGCAGCTCCGACAGGGTCCCCTACGAGCAGTACTTC
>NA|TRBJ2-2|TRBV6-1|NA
CASRTRVFTGELFF
TGTGCCAGCAGAACCCGGGTTTTCACCGGGGAGCTGTTTTTT
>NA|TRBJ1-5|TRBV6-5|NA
CATGMTGYSNQPQHF
TGTGCCACCGGTATGACAGGCTATAGCAATCAGCCCCAGCATTTT
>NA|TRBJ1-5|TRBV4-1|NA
CASSQERGQPQHF
TGCGCCAGCAGCCAAGAGAGGGGTCAGCCCCAGCATTTT
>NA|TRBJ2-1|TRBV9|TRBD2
CASSSPSGRAARIINEQFF
TGTGCCAGCAGCTCCCCTAGCGGGCGAGCCGCGCGGATTATCAATGAGCAGTTCTTC
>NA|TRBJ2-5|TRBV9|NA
CASSVEGEGQETQYF
TGTGCCAGCAGCGTAGAGGGGGAGGGACAAGAGACCCAGTACTTC
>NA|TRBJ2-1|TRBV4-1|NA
CASSPNAGIGNEQFF
TGCGCCAGCAGCCCCAATGCGGGAATAGGGAATGAGCAGTTCTTC
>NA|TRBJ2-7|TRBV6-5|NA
CASSQLSGNGEQYF
TGTGCCAGCAGTCAACTCTCAGGCAACGGCGAGCAGTACTTC
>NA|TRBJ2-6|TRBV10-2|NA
CASSSGNGANVLTF
TGCGCCAGCAGTTCCGGCAACGGGGCCAACGTCCTGACTTTC
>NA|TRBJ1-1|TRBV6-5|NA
CASSYAGGDAEAFF
TGTGCCAGCAGTTACGCCGGAGGGGACGCTGAAGCTTTCTTT
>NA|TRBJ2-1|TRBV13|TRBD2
CASSSVAGSEQFF
TGTGCCAGCAGCTCGGTAGCGGGTAGTGAGCAGTTCTTC
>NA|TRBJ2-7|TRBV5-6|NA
CASSSEGVGYEQYF
TGTGCCAGCAGCTCGGAGGGGGTAGGCTACGAGCAGTACTTC
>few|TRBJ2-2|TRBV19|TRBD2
CASSMLVSGRGNTGELFF
TGTGCCAGTAGTATGTTGGTTAGCGGGAGGGGGAACACCGGGGAGCTGTTTTTT
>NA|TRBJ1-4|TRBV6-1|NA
CASTRRVEKLFF
TGTGCCAGCACAAGGAGGGTGGAAAAACTGTTTTTT
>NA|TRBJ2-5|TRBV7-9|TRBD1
CASSSWDREFQETQYF
TGTGCCAGCAGCTCTTGGGACAGGGAATTTCAAGAGACCCAGTACTTC
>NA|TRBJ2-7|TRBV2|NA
CASSDLTSYEQYF
TGTGCCAGCAGTGATCTTACTTCCTACGAGCAGTACTTC
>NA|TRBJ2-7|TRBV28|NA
CASSRRENEQYF
TGTGCCAGCAGCCGCAGGGAAAACGAGCAGTACTTC
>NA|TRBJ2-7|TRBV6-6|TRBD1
CASSGDSFIHEQYF
TGTGCCAGCAGCGGGGACAGTTTTATCCACGAGCAGTACTTC